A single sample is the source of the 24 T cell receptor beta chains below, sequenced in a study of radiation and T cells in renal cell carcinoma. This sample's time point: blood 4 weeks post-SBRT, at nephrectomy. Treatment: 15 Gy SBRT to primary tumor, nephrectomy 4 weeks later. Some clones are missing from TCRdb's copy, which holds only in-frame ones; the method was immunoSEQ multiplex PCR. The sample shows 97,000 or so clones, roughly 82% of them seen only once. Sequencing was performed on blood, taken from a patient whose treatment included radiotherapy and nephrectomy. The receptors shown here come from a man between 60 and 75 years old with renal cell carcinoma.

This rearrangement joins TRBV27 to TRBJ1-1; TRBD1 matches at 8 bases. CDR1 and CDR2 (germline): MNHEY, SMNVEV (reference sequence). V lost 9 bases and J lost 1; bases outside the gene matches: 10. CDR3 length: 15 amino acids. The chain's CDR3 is CASSRGPIPNTEAFF. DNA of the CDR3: TGTGCCAGTAGCAGGGGGCCTATTCCGAACACTGAAGCTTTCTTT.

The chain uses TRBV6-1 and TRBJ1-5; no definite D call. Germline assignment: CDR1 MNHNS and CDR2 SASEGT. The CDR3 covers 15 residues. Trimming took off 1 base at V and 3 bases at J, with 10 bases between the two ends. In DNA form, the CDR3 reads TGTGCCAGCAGTGAAGATTCGCGGGTCAATCAGCCCCAGCATTTT. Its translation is CASSEDSRVNQPQHF.

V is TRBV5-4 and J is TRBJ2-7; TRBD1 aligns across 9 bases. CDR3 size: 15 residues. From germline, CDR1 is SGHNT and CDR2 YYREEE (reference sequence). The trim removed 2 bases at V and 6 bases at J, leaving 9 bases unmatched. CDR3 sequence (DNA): TGTGCCAGCAGCTTCCGACAGGGGGTTTTTTCCGAGCAGTACTTC. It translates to CASSFRQGVFSEQYF.

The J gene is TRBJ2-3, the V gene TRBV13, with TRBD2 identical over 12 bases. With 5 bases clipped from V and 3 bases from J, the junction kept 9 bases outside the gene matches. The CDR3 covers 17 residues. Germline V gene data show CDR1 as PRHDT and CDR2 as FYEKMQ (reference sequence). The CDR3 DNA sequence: TGTGCCAGCAGCGACGGACTAGCGGGGATGGGGACAGATACGCAGTATTTT. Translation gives CASSDGLAGMGTDTQYF.

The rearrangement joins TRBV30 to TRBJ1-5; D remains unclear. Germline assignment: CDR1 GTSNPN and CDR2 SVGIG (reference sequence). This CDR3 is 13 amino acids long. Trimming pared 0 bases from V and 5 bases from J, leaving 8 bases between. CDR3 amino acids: CAWSVHTHQPQHF. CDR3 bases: TGTGCCTGGAGTGTACACACCCATCAGCCCCAGCATTTT. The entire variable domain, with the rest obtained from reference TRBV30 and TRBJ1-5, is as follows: SQTIHQWPATLVQPVGSPLSLECTVEGTSNPNLYWYRQAAGRGLQLLFYSVGIGQISSEVPQNLSASRPQDRQFILSSKKLLLSDSGFYLCAWSVHTHQPQHFGDGTRLSIL.

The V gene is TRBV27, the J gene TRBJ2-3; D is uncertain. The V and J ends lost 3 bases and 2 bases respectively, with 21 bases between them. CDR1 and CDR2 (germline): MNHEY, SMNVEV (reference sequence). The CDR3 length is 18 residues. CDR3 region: CASSLRENERGDTDTQYF. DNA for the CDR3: TGTGCCAGCAGTTTGCGAGAAAACGAGAGAGGTGACACAGATACGCAGTATTTT.

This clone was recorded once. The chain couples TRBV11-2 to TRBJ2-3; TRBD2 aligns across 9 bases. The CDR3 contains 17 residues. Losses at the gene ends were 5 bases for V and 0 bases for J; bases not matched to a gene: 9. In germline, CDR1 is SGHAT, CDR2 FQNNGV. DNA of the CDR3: TGTGCCAGCAGCCTTTTAGCGGGAGAATTGAGCACAGATACGCAGTATTTT. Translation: CASSLLAGELSTDTQYF.

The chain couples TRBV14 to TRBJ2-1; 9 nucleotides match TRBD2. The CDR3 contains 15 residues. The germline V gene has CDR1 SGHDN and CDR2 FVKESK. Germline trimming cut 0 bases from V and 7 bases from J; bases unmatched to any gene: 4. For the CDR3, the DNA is TGTGCCAGCAGCCAAGATGGGCTAGCGGGGAATGAGCAGTTCTTC. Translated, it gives CASSQDGLAGNEQFF.

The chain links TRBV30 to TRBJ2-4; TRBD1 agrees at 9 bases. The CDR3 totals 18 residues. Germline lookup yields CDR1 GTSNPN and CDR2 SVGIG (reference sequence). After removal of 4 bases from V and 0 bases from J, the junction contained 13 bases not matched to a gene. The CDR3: CAWTLLTGGAGAKNIQYF. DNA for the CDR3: TGTGCCTGGACCCTGCTCACAGGGGGCGCGGGAGCCAAAAACATTCAGTACTTC. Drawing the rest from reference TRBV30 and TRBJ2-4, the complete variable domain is SQTIHQWPATLVQPVGSPLSLECTVEGTSNPNLYWYRQAAGRGLQLLFYSVGIGQISSEVPQNLSASRPQDRQFILSSKKLLLSDSGFYLCAWTLLTGGAGAKNIQYFGAGTRLSVL.

CDR3 DNA: TGCGCCAGCGGTCTCGCAGATACGCAGTATTTT. Its protein is CASGLADTQYF. The V call is TRBV10-2, the J call TRBJ2-3; D gene ambiguous. This CDR3 has 11 residues. Trimming stripped 8 bases from V and 4 bases from J, with 7 bases between. Germline V gene data show CDR1 as WSHSY and CDR2 as SAAADI.

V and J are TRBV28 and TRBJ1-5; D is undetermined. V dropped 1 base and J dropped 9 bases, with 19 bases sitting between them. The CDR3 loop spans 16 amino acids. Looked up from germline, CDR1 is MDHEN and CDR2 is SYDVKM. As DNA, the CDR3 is TGTGCCAGCAGTTTATCGGGAAAAACCGGAGAAAGGCCCCAGCATTTT. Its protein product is CASSLSGKTGERPQHF.

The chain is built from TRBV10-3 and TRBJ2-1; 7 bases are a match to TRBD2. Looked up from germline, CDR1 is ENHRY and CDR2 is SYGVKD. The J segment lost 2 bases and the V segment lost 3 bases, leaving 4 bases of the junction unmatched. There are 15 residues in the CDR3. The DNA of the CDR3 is TGTGCCATCAGTGACACGGGAGGTGCCTACAATGAGCAGTTCTTC. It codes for CAISDTGGAYNEQFF.

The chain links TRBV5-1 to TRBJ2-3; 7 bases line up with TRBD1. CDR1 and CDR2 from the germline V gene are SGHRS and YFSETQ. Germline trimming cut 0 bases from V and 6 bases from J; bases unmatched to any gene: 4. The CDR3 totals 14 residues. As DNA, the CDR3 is TGCGCCAGCAGCTTGGTAGGGGGCGGGGATACGCAGTATTTT. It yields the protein CASSLVGGGDTQYF. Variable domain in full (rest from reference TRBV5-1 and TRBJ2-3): KAGVTQTPRYLIKTRGQQVTLSCSPISGHRSVSWYQQTPGQGLQFLFEYFSETQRNKGNFPGRFSGRQFSNSRSEMNVSTLELGDSALYLCASSLVGGGDTQYFGPGTRLTVL.

CDR3 sequence reads: CASSDGSGGHYNEQFF. As DNA, the CDR3 is TGCGCCAGCAGTGACGGGTCGGGGGGACATTACAATGAGCAGTTCTTC. V usage is TRBV10-1 and J usage is TRBJ2-1; perhaps TRBD2 as D (7 bases). The CDR3 loop spans 16 amino acids. V lost 3 bases and J lost 4, with 16 bases in between. CDR1 and CDR2 (germline): WNHNN, SYGVQD (reference sequence).

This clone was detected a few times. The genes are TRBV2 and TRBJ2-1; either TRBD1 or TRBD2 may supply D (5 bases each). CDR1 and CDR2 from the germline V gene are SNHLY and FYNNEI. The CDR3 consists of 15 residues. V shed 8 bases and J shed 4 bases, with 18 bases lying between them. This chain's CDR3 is CASAQAWGIYNEQFF. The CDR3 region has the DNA TGTGCCAGCGCCCAGGCGTGGGGGATTTACAATGAGCAGTTCTTC.

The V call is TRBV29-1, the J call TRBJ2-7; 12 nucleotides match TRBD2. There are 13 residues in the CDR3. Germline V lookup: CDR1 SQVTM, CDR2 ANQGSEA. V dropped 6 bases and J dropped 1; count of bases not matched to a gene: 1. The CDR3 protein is CSVLAGGSYEQYF. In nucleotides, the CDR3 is TGCAGCGTGCTAGCGGGAGGGTCCTACGAGCAGTACTTC.

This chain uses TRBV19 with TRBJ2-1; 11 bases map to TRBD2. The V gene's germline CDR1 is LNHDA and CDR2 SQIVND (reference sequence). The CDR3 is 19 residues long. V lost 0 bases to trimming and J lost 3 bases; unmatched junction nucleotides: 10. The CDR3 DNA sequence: TGTGCCAGTAGTATAGATCTATACGTAGCGGGAGGGTTCTACAATGAGCAGTTCTTC. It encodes CASSIDLYVAGGFYNEQFF.

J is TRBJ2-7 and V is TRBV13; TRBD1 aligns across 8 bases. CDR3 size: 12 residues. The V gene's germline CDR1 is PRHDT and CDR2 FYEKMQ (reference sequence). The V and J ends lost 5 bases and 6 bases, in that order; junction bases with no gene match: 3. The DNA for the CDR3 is TGTGCCAGCAGCATGACAGGGGTCGAGCAGTACTTC. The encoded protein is CASSMTGVEQYF.

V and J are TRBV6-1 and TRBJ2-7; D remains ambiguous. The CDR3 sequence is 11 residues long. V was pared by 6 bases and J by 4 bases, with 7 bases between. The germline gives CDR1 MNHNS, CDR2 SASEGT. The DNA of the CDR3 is TGTGCCAGCAGCTATGCATACGAGCAGTACTTC. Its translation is CASSYAYEQYF.

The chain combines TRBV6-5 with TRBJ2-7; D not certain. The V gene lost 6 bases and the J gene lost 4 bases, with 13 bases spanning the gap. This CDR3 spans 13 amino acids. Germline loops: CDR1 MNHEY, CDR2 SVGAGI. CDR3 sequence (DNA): TGTGCCAGCAGCAAACCCGGATCTTACGAGCAGTACTTC. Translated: CASSKPGSYEQYF.

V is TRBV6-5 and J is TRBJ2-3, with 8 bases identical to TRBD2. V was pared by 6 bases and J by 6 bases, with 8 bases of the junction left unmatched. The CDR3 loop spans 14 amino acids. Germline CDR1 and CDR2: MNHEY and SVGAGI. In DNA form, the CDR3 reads TGTGCCAGCAGCGTAAGCGGGAGCTGGGATACGCAGTATTTT. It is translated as CASSVSGSWDTQYF.

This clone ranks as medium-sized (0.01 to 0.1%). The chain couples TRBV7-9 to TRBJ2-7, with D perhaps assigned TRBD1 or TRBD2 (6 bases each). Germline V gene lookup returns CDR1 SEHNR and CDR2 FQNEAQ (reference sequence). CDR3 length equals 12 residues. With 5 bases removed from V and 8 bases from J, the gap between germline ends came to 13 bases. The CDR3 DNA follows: TGTGCCAGCAGCCCGCAAGGGGGGCAGCAGTACTTC. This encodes CASSPQGGQQYF.

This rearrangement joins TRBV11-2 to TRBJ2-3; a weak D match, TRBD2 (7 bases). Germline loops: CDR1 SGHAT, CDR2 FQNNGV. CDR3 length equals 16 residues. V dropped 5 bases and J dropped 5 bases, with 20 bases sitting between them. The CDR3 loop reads CASSRDGGIAGDTQYF. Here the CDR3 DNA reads TGTGCCAGCAGCCGGGATGGGGGCATAGCGGGAGATACGCAGTATTTT.

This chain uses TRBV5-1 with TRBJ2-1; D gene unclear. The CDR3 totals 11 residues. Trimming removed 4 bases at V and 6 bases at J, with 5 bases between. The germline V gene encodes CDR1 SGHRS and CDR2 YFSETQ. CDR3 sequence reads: CASSLGNEQFF. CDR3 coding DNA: TGCGCCAGCAGCCTTGGCAATGAGCAGTTCTTC.